This T cell receptor (beta chain) was obtained from a study of cytomegalovirus exposure and HLA in healthy donors. V was trimmed by 4 bases and J by 6 bases, leaving 10 bases between them. The length of the CDR3 is 12 residues. From germline, CDR1 is SGHDN and CDR2 FVKESK. Primers for the PCR totalled 60 Vbeta and 13 Jbeta. Assay used: immunoSEQ multiplex PCR; TCRdb lists only in-frame clones, some missing. This sample has 200,000 or so clones, with over 80% found just once. Source material: PBMCs. This TCR was sampled from a man aged 30 to 39 in good health and CMV-seronegative. This sequence joins TRBV14 and TRBJ2-7; D is unresolved. The CDR3 spells CASSRGFREQYF. CDR3 bases: TGTGCCAGCAGCCGAGGCTTTCGCGAGCAGTACTTC.